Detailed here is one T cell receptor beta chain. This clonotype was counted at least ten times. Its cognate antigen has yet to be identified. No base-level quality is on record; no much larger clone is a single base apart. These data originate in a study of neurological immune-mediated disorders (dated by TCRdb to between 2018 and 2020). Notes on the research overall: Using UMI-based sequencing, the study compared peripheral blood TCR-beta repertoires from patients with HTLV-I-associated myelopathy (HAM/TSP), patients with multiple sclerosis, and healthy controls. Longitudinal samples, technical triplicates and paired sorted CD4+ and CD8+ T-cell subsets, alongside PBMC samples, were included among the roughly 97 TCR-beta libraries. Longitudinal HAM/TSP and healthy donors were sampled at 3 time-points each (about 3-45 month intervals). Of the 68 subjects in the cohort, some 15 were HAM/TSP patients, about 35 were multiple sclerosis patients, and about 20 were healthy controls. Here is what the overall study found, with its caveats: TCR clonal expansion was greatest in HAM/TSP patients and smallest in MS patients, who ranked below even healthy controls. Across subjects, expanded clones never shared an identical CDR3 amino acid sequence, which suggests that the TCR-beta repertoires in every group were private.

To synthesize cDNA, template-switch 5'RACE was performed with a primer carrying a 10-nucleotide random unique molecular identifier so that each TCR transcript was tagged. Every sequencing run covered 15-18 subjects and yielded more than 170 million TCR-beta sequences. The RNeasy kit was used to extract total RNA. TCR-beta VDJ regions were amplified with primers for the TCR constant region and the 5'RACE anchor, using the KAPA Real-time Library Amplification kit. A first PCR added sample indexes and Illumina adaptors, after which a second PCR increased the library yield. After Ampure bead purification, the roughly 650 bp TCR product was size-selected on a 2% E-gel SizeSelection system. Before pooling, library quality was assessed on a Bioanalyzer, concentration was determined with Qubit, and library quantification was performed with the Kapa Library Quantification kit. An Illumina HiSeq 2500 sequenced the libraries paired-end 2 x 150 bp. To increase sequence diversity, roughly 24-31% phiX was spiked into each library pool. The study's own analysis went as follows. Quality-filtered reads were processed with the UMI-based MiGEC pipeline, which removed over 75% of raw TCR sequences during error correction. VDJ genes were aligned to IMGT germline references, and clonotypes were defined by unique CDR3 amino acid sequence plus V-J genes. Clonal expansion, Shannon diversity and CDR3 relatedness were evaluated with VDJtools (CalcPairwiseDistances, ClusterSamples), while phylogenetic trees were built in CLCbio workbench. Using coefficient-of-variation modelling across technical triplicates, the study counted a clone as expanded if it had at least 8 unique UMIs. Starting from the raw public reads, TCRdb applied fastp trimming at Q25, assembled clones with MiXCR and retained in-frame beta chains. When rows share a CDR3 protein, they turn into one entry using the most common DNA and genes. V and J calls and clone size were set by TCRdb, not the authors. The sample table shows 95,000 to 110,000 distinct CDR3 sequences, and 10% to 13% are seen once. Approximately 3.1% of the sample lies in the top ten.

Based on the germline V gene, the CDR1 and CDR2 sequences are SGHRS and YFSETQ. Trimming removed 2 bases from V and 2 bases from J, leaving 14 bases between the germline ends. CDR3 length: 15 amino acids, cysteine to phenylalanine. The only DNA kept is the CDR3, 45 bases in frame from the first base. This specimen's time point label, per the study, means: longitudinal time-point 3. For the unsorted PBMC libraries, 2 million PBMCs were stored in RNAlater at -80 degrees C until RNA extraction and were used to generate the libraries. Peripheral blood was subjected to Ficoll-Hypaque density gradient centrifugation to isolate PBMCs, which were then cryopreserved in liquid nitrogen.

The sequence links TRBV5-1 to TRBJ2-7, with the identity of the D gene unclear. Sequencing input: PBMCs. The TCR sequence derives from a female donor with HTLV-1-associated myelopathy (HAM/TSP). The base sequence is TGCGCCAGCAGCTTAGGCGTCAGTACAACCTACGAGCAGTACTTC. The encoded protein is CASSLGVSTTYEQYF.